This T cell receptor (beta chain) was retrieved from a study of shared clonotypes between healthy human individuals. Remarks on this clone: The antigen remains undetermined.

The CDR3 sequence is 15 residues long. The J segment lost 8 bases and the V segment lost 5 bases, leaving 9 bases of the junction unmatched. Germline V gives CDR1 MDHEN, CDR2 SYDVKM. CD45RA+ naive and CD45RA-negative memory subsets were separated from CD4+ cells. Several immunoSEQ plates received, in even portions, the genomic DNA of each subset. In replicate PCRs of sorted subsets, roughly 200 ng DNA, approximately 32,000 T cell genomes, was used. Sequencing used immunoSEQ multiplex PCR; TCRdb keeps in-frame clones, though not all of them. The sample shows 2 million to 2.5 million clones, 95% of them seen only once. Study-wide results and caveats: The diversity represented, both genetic and in exposure history, was limited by few donors.

The gene calls are TRBV28 and TRBJ2-1; 10 nucleotides line up with TRBD2. This TCR came from a man between 18 and 29 years old in good health. Sequencing input: naive CD4+ T cells sorted from blood. The subset denotes: CD45RA+ positively selected. The CDR3 region is CASSPGAGGPYEQFF. The CDR3 DNA is TGTGCCAGCAGTCCGGGAGCGGGGGGGCCTTATGAGCAGTTCTTC.